Following are 32 T cell receptor beta chains from one sample sequenced in a study of radiotherapy plus CTLA-4 blockade in lung cancer. Using immunoSEQ multiplex PCR, the repertoire was profiled, and TCRdb retains in-frame clones only, with some absent. The top ten clones hold around 3.7% of a sample with about 95,000 clones, roughly 80% of them seen once. The sample was peripheral blood, taken from a patient treated with radiotherapy plus ipilimumab. The receptors stem from a human donor with non-small cell lung cancer who had a partial response to radiotherapy plus ipilimumab.

This clone occurred once. This rearrangement joins TRBV9 to TRBJ1-1, with TRBD1 matching over 7 bases. V gave up 4 bases and J gave up 3 bases; unmatched junction bases: 9. The CDR3 spans 15 residues. CDR1 and CDR2 from the germline V gene are SGDLS and YYNGEE. CDR3 DNA: TGTGCCAGCAGCCCGCGACAGGGAACGGACACTGAAGCTTTCTTT. Translating it yields CASSPRQGTDTEAFF.

This rearrangement joins TRBV4-1 to TRBJ2-3; 14 positions match TRBD2. The CDR3 consists of 18 residues. Germline CDR1 and CDR2: MGHRA and YSYEKL. Unmatched junction bases numbered 5, after V lost 0 bases and J lost 3 bases. The CDR3 DNA sequence: TGCGCCAGCAGCCAAGACCAGACTAGCGGGAGGGGGACAGATACGCAGTATTTT. This codes for CASSQDQTSGRGTDTQYF.

CDR3 in amino acids: CASSPPSTELGTQYF. In DNA form, the CDR3 reads TGTGCCAGCTCACCACCTTCTACAGAACTCGGGACCCAGTACTTC. The chain carries TRBV18 and TRBJ2-5; D remains ambiguous. Germline CDR1 and CDR2: KGHSH and LQKENI. The CDR3 sequence is 15 residues long. Trimming pared 0 bases from V and 7 bases from J, leaving 15 bases between.

V usage is TRBV4-1 and J usage is TRBJ1-3, with 9 nucleotides matching TRBD1. Trimming took 4 bases from V and 7 from J; bases not matched to a gene: 11. The length of the CDR3 is 16 residues. CDR1 MGHRA and CDR2 YSYEKL come from the germline V gene. The CDR3: CASSPYRDRERNTIYF. CDR3 DNA: TGCGCCAGCAGCCCCTACAGGGACAGGGAGAGGAACACCATATATTTT.

The chain carries TRBV19 and TRBJ1-5; the match to TRBD1 covers 8 bases. J gave up 0 bases and V 7 bases, and 14 bases lay outside the gene matches. Germline-derived CDR1 and CDR2 are LNHDA and SQIVND (reference sequence). The CDR3 covers 18 residues. CDR3: CASTTFVTGVNSNQPQHF. CDR3 in DNA: TGTGCCAGTACGACATTCGTGACAGGGGTTAATAGCAATCAGCCCCAGCATTTT.

This chain joins TRBV7-3 and TRBJ2-1, with TRBD2 matching 9 bases. CDR1 is SGHTA, CDR2 FQGTGA, per germline. The CDR3 is 14 residues long. The V gene end was trimmed by 3 bases and the J gene end by 7 bases; junction bases not matched to a gene: 4. This CDR3 reads CASSFGSGSNEQFF. DNA for the CDR3: TGTGCCAGCAGCTTCGGTAGCGGGAGTAATGAGCAGTTCTTC. Complete variable domain (other parts from reference TRBV7-3 and TRBJ2-1): GAGVSQTPSNKVTEKGKYVELRCDPISGHTALYWYRQSLGQGPEFLIYFQGTGAADDSGLPNDRFFAVRPEGSVSTLKIQRTERGDSAVYLCASSFGSGSNEQFFGPGTRLTVL.

This clone was seen a handful of times. The gene calls are TRBV21-1 and TRBJ1-1. TRBV21-1 is tagged as a pseudogene. The CDR3 loop spans 15 amino acids. CDR3 in amino acids: CASSRRDAFLTEAFF. The DNA for the CDR3 is TGTGCCAGCAGCAGGAGGGATGCATTTCTCACTGAAGCTTTCTTT.

V usage is TRBV6-1 and J usage is TRBJ2-7; the match to TRBD2 covers 11 bases. Germline CDR1 is MNHNS and CDR2 is SASEGT. V lost 5 bases, J lost 2 bases, and 2 bases stayed unmatched. There are 14 residues in the CDR3. The CDR3 spells CASSKLAGAYEQYF. DNA for the CDR3: TGTGCCAGCAGTAAACTAGCGGGAGCCTACGAGCAGTACTTC.

In its sample, this clone was seen a few times. V is TRBV6-5 and J is TRBJ1-1, with TRBD1 identical over 8 bases. V gave up 4 bases and J gave up 5 bases; unmatched junction bases: 6. Germline V gene data show CDR1 as MNHEY and CDR2 as SVGAGI. The CDR3 runs to 14 residues. The CDR3 protein is CASSSDRAVTEAFF. CDR3 nucleotide sequence: TGTGCCAGCAGTTCGGACAGGGCGGTAACTGAAGCTTTCTTT.

This clone has only a few counts. The CDR3 nucleotides read TGTGCCAGCAGTGTAAAAGGACAGGGGAGGAACATTCAGTACTTC. It yields the protein CASSVKGQGRNIQYF. V usage is TRBV5-6 and J usage is TRBJ2-4; the match to TRBD1 covers 9 bases. This CDR3 comprises 15 residues. Germline V lookup: CDR1 SGHDT, CDR2 YYEEEE. J gave up 7 bases and V 5 bases, and 10 bases lay outside the gene matches.

The rearrangement links TRBV4-1 to TRBJ1-2, with no clear D. Trimming shortened V by 0 bases and J by 4 bases, and 12 bases separated the two germline ends. This CDR3 is built from 15 residues. From germline, CDR1 is MGHRA and CDR2 YSYEKL. The CDR3 DNA is TGCGCCAGCAGCCAAGATAGTACGGGAACCTATGGCTACACCTTC. The encoded protein is CASSQDSTGTYGYTF.

In this sample, this clone turned up a few times. This CDR3 reads CASSYSAGQPYEQYF. In DNA, the CDR3 is TGTGCCAGCAGTTACTCGGCGGGTCAGCCCTACGAGCAGTACTTC. The chain combines TRBV6-6 with TRBJ2-7, with a possible D match to TRBD2 (5 bases). Trimming left V 0 bases short and J 2 bases short, with 11 bases between. This CDR3 spans 15 amino acids. The germline gives CDR1 MNHNY, CDR2 SVGAGI (reference sequence).

V usage is TRBV9 and J usage is TRBJ2-1; TRBD2 matches at 13 bases. CDR1 SGDLS and CDR2 YYNGEE come from the germline V gene. This CDR3 is built from 15 residues. With 6 bases clipped from V and 7 bases from J, the junction kept 7 bases outside the gene matches. The CDR3 nucleotides are TGTGCCAGCACCAAGGGACTAGCGGGAAGTAATGAGCAGTTCTTC. Translation gives CASTKGLAGSNEQFF.

This sequence joins TRBV12-5 and TRBJ2-7; TRBD2 aligns across 7 bases. Germline trimming cut 2 bases from V and 6 bases from J; bases unmatched to any gene: 13. The CDR3 covers 16 residues. Germline lookup yields CDR1 LGHNT and CDR2 FRNRAP. The CDR3 DNA is TGTGCTAGTGGTTTGCCTATAGGACTAGTTCGGGGCGAGCAGTACTTC. It is translated as CASGLPIGLVRGEQYF.

The V call is TRBV19, the J call TRBJ1-2; D is unresolved. Germline V gene lookup returns CDR1 LNHDA and CDR2 SQIVND (reference sequence). The CDR3 is made up of 13 amino acids. The V gene lost 4 bases and the J gene lost 8 bases, with 14 bases spanning the gap. The DNA for the CDR3 is TGTGCCAGTAGTAAATCGCCTCTTGAGGGCTACACCTTC. Translating gives CASSKSPLEGYTF.

A remark on this clone: One end of the junction is discordant with germline, which a read error may explain. Distinct nucleotide sequences in the sample also encode this CDR3. V usage is TRBV28 and J usage is TRBJ2-3; TRBD2 is a possible D gene (5 bases). The CDR3 has 14 amino acids. Germline CDR1 reads MDHEN; CDR2 reads SYDVKM. CDR3 in DNA: TGCGCCAGCAGTCGTATTTCGGGGTCAGATACGCAGTATTTT. Translation gives CASSRISGSDTQYF.

The gene calls are TRBV10-1 and TRBJ2-7; 8 positions agree with TRBD1. V trimming: 2 bases; J trimming: 2 bases; junction bases outside the gene matches: 8. The CDR3 has 16 amino acids. Looked up from germline, CDR1 is WNHNN and CDR2 is SYGVQD (reference sequence). The chain's CDR3 is CASSENQGAFPYEQYF. The CDR3 DNA reads as TGCGCCAGCAGTGAGAACCAGGGGGCTTTCCCCTACGAGCAGTACTTC.

The J gene is TRBJ2-4, the V gene TRBV29-1; 12 bases agree with TRBD2. Germline CDR1 is SQVTM and CDR2 is ANQGSEA. The CDR3 runs to 12 residues. CDR3: CGGTSGQNIQYF. The DNA for the CDR3 is TGCGGGGGGACTAGCGGGCAAAACATTCAGTACTTC.

The chain combines TRBV6-6 with TRBJ2-5; D might be TRBD1 (6 bases). Germline V gene sequence: CDR1 MNHNY, CDR2 SVGAGI (reference sequence). The V and J ends lost 8 bases and 2 bases respectively, with 15 bases between them. The CDR3 has 14 residues. Here the CDR3 reads CASRTGSSQETQYF. The CDR3 DNA is TGTGCCAGCCGCACAGGGTCCTCACAAGAGACCCAGTACTTC.

This sequence joins TRBV13 and TRBJ1-1; D not certain. Germline V gives CDR1 PRHDT, CDR2 FYEKMQ (reference sequence). V was trimmed by 0 bases and J by 11 bases, leaving 19 bases between them. The CDR3 length is 15 residues. The CDR3 region is CASSLGLSSRGNAFF. The CDR3 coding sequence is TGTGCCAGCAGCTTAGGCCTCTCAAGTCGGGGTAACGCTTTCTTT.

This chain uses TRBV28 with TRBJ2-3; perhaps TRBD2 as D (5 bases). V lost 6 bases, J lost 0 bases, and 16 bases lay in between. The germline V gene encodes CDR1 MDHEN and CDR2 SYDVKM. CDR3 length: 16 amino acids. CDR3 residues: CASSSPQRASTDTQYF. As DNA, the CDR3 is TGTGCCAGCAGCTCCCCTCAGAGGGCGAGCACAGATACGCAGTATTTT.

The chain uses TRBV11-2 and TRBJ1-1; D perhaps matches TRBD1 (6 bases). CDR3 length: 17 residues. CDR1 is SGHAT and CDR2 is FQNNGV in the germline V gene. V lost 5 bases and J 1 base, leaving 20 bases between the germline ends. CDR3 sequence (DNA): TGTGCCAGCAGCCAAGCCCCCAGGGGCCCTTCGAACACTGAAGCTTTCTTT. Translating gives CASSQAPRGPSNTEAFF.

The chain uses TRBV9 and TRBJ1-3, with D possibly matching TRBD1 (6 bases). CDR3 length: 14 residues. Trimming shortened V by 2 bases and J by 2 bases, and 8 bases separated the two germline ends. The germline gives CDR1 SGDLS, CDR2 YYNGEE. The DNA for the CDR3 is TGTGCCAGCAGCGTGGGGACACCTGGAAACACCATATATTTT. Its protein product is CASSVGTPGNTIYF.

This sequence joins TRBV7-9 and TRBJ2-5, with 8 bases that match TRBD1. The J call is uncertain, as TRBJ2-7 better fits the DNA end. The CDR3 runs 17 residues. The V gene's germline CDR1 is SEHNR and CDR2 FQNEAQ (reference sequence). CDR3 coding DNA: TGTGCCAGCAGCCCCCCACAGGGGGTCCCTTCAGCCTACGAGCAGTACTTC. Translated, it gives CASSPPQGVPSAYEQYF.

This clone was counted between two and nine times. The J gene is TRBJ1-5, the V gene TRBV6-6; 10 bases line up with TRBD1. V lost 8 bases to trimming and J lost 2 bases; unmatched junction nucleotides: 9. CDR3 length: 16 amino acids. Looked up from germline, CDR1 is MNHNY and CDR2 is SVGAGI (reference sequence). In DNA form, the CDR3 reads TGTGCCAGCGACGACAGGGGGCTTGGGGGCAATCAGCCCCAGCATTTT. Translating gives CASDDRGLGGNQPQHF.

The sample holds one count of this clone. The rearrangement links TRBV13 to TRBJ1-5; 10 bases agree with TRBD1. This CDR3 region has 16 residues. V shed 2 bases, J shed 0 bases, and the junction held 1 base outside the gene matches. Germline V lookup: CDR1 PRHDT, CDR2 FYEKMQ (reference sequence). This chain's CDR3 is CASSLRQGASNQPQHF. CDR3 sequence (DNA): TGTGCCAGCAGCTTACGACAGGGGGCTAGCAATCAGCCCCAGCATTTT.

The chain has TRBV11-2 and TRBJ2-7, with TRBD2 matching over 7 bases. The junction had 8 bases not matched to a gene; V was cut back by 1 base and J by 5 bases. Looked up from germline, CDR1 is SGHAT and CDR2 is FQNNGV. CDR3 size: 15 residues. CDR3 sequence reads: CASSLVGGSLNEQYF. The CDR3 coding sequence is TGTGCCAGCAGCTTAGTCGGCGGGAGTCTGAACGAGCAGTACTTC.

This clone was observed a single time. The chain's CDR3 is CASSRGGLAGVETQYF. In DNA, the CDR3 is TGTGCCAGTAGTAGAGGAGGACTAGCGGGAGTAGAGACCCAGTACTTC. The chain links TRBV19 to TRBJ2-5; the match to TRBD2 covers 13 bases. Germline lookup yields CDR1 LNHDA and CDR2 SQIVND (reference sequence). The CDR3 runs to 16 residues. The ends lost 4 bases at V and 4 bases at J; junction bases unmatched: 6.

In the case of this clone: Different DNA sequences within this sample yield the same CDR3. This rearrangement joins TRBV5-1 to TRBJ2-1; the match to TRBD1 covers 7 bases. Germline CDR1 is SGHRS and CDR2 is YFSETQ. J was trimmed by 0 bases and V by 0 bases; bases with no gene match: 12. The CDR3 runs 19 residues. Here the CDR3 reads CASSLGGGEWESSYNEQFF. DNA for the CDR3: TGCGCCAGCAGCTTGGGAGGGGGCGAGTGGGAGTCCTCCTACAATGAGCAGTTCTTC.

This chain joins TRBV2 and TRBJ1-2; D uncertain. Trimming left V 6 bases short and J 8 bases short, with 19 bases between. The CDR3 has 14 residues. CDR1 is SNHLY and CDR2 is FYNNEI in the germline V gene. This chain's CDR3 is CASSVEHGVGGYTF. CDR3 DNA: TGTGCCAGCAGCGTCGAGCACGGGGTGGGGGGCTACACCTTC. Looking up the rest from reference TRBV2 and TRBJ1-2 gives the full variable domain: EPEVTQTPSHQVTQMGQEVILRCVPISNHLYFYWYRQILGQKVEFLVSFYNNEISEKSEIFDDQFSVERPDGSNFTLKIRSTKLEDSAMYFCASSVEHGVGGYTFGSGTRLTVV.

V is TRBV18 and J is TRBJ2-1; D remains unclear. Trimming removed 2 bases from V and 8 bases from J, with 10 bases in between. Germline V gene lookup returns CDR1 KGHSH and CDR2 LQKENI. This CDR3 comprises 13 residues. The CDR3 nucleotides are TGTGCCAGCTCACCATCAATGGGCTATGAGCAGTTCTTC. Protein: CASSPSMGYEQFF.

The rearrangement joins TRBV10-3 to TRBJ1-2; 7 bases map to TRBD1. This CDR3 has 14 residues. Germline V gene sequence: CDR1 ENHRY, CDR2 SYGVKD. The ends lost 4 bases at V and 4 bases at J; junction bases unmatched: 6. For the CDR3, the DNA is TGTGCCATCAGTGCTCAGGGGGAAGGCTATGGCTACACCTTC. It encodes CAISAQGEGYGYTF.